The T cell receptor beta chain described here comes from a study of blood T cells in healthy people across ages. The sample providers were healthy Caucasian people from Russia, aged roughly 6 to 100. This clonotype was counted only a few times. This CDR3 contains 16 residues. The germline V gene has CDR1 SGHRS and CDR2 YFSETQ. Germline trimming cut 4 bases from V and 0 bases from J; bases unmatched to any gene: 10. Next came a second PCR, run for about 7 to 11 cycles, which used a sample-barcoded 5' primer along with a J-beta primer mix. Every molecule of cDNA carried a tag from a template-switch adaptor with 12 random nucleotides. TCRdb re-derived calls from the 5' RACE reads in MiXCR, one entry per CDR3 protein. This sample has some 790,000 distinct CDR3 sequences, with 29% found just once.

The rearrangement links TRBV5-1 to TRBJ2-7, with TRBD1 matching over 7 bases. This TCR was sampled from a woman aged 80 or older in good health. Sequencing was performed on blood. CDR3 amino acids: CASSPRPRDSSYEQYF. CDR3 coding DNA: TGCGCCAGCAGCCCACGGCCTCGGGACAGCTCCTACGAGCAGTACTTC.